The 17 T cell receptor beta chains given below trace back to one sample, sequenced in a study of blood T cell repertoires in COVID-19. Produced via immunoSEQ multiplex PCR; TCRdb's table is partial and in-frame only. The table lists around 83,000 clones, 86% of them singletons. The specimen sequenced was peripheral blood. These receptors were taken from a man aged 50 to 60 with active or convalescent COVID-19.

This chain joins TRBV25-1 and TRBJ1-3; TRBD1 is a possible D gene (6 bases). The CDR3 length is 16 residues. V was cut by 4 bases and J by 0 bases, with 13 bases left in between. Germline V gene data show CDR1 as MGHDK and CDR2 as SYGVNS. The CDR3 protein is CASSATGSPSGNTIYF. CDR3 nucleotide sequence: TGTGCCAGCAGTGCTACAGGGTCTCCCTCTGGAAACACCATATATTTT.

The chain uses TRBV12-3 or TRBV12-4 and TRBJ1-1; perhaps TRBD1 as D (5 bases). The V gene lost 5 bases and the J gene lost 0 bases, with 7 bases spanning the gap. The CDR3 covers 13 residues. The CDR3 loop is CASSRGMNTEAFF. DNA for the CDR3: TGTGCCAGCAGTCGGGGGATGAACACTGAAGCTTTCTTT.

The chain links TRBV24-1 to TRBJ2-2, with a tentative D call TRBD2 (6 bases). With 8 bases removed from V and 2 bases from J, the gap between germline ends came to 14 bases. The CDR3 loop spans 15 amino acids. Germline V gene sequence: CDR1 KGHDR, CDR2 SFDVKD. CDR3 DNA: TGTGCCACCATTTCGGGAGCGGCCAACACCGGGGAGCTGTTTTTT. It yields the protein CATISGAANTGELFF.

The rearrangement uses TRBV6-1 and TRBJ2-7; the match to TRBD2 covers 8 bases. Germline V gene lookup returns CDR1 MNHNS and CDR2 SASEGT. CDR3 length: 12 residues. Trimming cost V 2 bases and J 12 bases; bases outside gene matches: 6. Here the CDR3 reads CASSERMLAGYF. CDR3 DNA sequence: TGTGCCAGCAGTGAAAGGATGCTAGCGGGGTACTTC.

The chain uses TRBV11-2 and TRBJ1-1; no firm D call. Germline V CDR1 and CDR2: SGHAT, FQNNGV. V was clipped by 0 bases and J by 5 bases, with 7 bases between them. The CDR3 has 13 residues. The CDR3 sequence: CASSLERVTEAFF. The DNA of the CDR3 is TGTGCCAGCAGCTTAGAGAGAGTGACTGAAGCTTTCTTT.

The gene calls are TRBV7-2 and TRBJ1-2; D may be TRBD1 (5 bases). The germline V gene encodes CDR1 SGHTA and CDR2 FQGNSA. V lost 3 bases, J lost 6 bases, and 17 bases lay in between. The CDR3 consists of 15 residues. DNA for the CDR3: TGTGCCAGCAGCTTCGACAGCGTGGTTCGCGATGGCTACACCTTC. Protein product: CASSFDSVVRDGYTF.

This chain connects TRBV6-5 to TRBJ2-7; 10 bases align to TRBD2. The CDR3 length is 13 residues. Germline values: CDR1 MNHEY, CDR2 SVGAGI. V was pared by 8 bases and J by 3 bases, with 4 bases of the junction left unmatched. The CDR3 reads CASGRTSGYEQYF. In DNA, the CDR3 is TGTGCCAGCGGGCGGACTAGCGGCTACGAGCAGTACTTC.

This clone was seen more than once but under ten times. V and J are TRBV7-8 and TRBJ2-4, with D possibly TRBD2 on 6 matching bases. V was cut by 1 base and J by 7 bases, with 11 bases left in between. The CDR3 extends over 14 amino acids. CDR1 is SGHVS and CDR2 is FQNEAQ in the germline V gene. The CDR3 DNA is TGTGCCAGCAGCTTAGGGGCACGGGGGAACATTCAGTACTTC. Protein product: CASSLGARGNIQYF.

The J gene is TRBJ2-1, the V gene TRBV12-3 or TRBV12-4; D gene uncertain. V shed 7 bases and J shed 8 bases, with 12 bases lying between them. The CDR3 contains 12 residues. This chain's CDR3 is CASTIEAHEQFF. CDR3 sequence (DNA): TGTGCCAGCACCATCGAAGCCCATGAGCAGTTCTTC.

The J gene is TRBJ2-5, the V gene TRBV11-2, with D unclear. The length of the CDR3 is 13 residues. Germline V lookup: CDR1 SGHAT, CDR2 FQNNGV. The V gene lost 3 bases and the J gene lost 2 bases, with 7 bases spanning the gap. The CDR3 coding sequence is TGTGCCAGCAGCTTTAACGGTCAAGAGACCCAGTACTTC. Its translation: CASSFNGQETQYF.

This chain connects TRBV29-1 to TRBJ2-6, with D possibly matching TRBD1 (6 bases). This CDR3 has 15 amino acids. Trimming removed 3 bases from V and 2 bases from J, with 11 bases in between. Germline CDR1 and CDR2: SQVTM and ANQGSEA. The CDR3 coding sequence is TGCAGCGTTGATGGGGGCGCGGCTGGGGCCAACGTCCTGACTTTC. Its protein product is CSVDGGAAGANVLTF.

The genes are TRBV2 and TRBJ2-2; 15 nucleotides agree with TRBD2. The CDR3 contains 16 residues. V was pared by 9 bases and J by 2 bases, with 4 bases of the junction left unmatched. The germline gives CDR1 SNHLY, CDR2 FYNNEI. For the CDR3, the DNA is TGTGCCAGAGGACTAGCGGGGGGGTCAAACACCGGGGAGCTGTTTTTT. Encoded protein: CARGLAGGSNTGELFF.

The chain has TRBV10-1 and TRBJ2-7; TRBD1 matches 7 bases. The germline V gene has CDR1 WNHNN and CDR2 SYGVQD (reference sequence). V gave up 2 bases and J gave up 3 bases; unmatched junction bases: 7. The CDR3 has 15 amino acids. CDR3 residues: CASSELGQADYEQYF. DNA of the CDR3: TGCGCCAGCAGTGAGCTAGGACAGGCAGACTACGAGCAGTACTTC.

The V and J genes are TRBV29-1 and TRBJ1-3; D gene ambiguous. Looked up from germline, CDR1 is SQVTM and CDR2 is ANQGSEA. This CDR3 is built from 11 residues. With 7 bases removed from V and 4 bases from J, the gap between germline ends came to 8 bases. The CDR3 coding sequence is TGCAGCGGGGTGGAGGGAAACACCATATATTTT. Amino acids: CSGVEGNTIYF.

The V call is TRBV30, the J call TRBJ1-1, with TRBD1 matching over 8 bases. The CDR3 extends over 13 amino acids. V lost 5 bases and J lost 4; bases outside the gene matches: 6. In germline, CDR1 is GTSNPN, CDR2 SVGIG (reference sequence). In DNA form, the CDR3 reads TGTGCCTGGGACAGGGGACCTTCCACTGAAGCTTTCTTT. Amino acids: CAWDRGPSTEAFF.

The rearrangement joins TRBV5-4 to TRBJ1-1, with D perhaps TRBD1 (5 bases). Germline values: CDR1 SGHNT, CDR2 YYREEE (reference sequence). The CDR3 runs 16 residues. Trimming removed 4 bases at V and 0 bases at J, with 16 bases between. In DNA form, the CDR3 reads TGTGCCAGCAGCCCGAGCGGGGCAGGTTTGAACACTGAAGCTTTCTTT. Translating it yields CASSPSGAGLNTEAFF.

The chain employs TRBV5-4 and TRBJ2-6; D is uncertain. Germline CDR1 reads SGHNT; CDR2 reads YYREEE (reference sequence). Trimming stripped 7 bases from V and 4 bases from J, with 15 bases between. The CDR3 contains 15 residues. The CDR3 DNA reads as TGTGCCAGCTTTAGTGGCACGGAGGGGGCCAACGTCCTGACTTTC. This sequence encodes CASFSGTEGANVLTF.